Shown below are 26 T cell receptor beta chains from a single sample sequenced in a study of cytomegalovirus exposure and HLA in healthy donors. This PCR relied on a set of 60 Vbeta primers and 13 Jbeta primers. Produced via immunoSEQ multiplex PCR; TCRdb's table is partial and in-frame only. The table includes about 85,000 clones, about four fifths detected once. Source material: PBMCs. These receptors were taken from a man aged 45-65 years in good health and CMV-seropositive.

Points on this clone: Mismatch with germline at one junction end may stem from a read error. The V gene is TRBV9, the J gene TRBJ2-3; 7 bases line up with TRBD1. Germline CDR1 reads SGDLS; CDR2 reads YYNGEE. The CDR3 runs 16 residues. The CDR3 protein is CANSGGDRARTDTQYF. The CDR3 DNA reads TGTGCCAACAGCGGTGGCGACAGGGCCCGCACAGATACGCAGTATTTT.

This clone occurred once. The V call is TRBV7-9, the J call TRBJ1-1, with D possibly being TRBD1 (6 bases). The CDR3 is 14 amino acids. Germline values: CDR1 SEHNR, CDR2 FQNEAQ (reference sequence). V was cut by 6 bases and J by 3 bases, with 14 bases left in between. The chain's CDR3 is CASRGTGKYTEAFF. CDR3 DNA: TGTGCCAGCAGGGGAACAGGGAAATACACTGAAGCTTTCTTT.

The genes are TRBV7-2 and TRBJ2-2, with TRBD2 identical over 7 bases. This CDR3 has 14 residues. Germline V lookup: CDR1 SGHTA, CDR2 FQGNSA. J was trimmed by 4 bases and V by 7 bases; bases with no gene match: 6. CDR3 nucleotides: TGTGCCAGCACCCCCGGGGGGAGCACCGGGGAGCTGTTTTTT. Amino acids: CASTPGGSTGELFF.

The J gene is TRBJ1-1, the V gene TRBV18; perhaps TRBD1 as D (6 bases). The CDR3 sequence is 17 residues long. The V gene lost 0 bases and the J gene lost 8 bases, with 22 bases spanning the gap. Germline V gives CDR1 KGHSH, CDR2 LQKENI. This CDR3 reads CASSPPTSHRAGQEAFF. The DNA for the CDR3 is TGTGCCAGCTCACCACCGACCTCCCACAGGGCCGGACAAGAAGCTTTCTTT.

The chain links TRBV4-1 to TRBJ2-5; 7 bases line up with TRBD1. V dropped 4 bases and J dropped 3; count of bases not matched to a gene: 2. The CDR3 is 13 residues long. CDR1 MGHRA and CDR2 YSYEKL come from the germline V gene. CDR3 bases: TGCGCCAGCAGCCGAGACAGGGAAGAGACCCAGTACTTC. Encoded protein: CASSRDREETQYF.

This chain links TRBV19 with TRBJ2-5; TRBD2 aligns across 13 bases. Germline V gives CDR1 LNHDA, CDR2 SQIVND (reference sequence). This CDR3 is 16 amino acids long. V lost 0 bases to trimming and J lost 2 bases; unmatched junction nucleotides: 0. Here the CDR3 reads CASSIEGLAGQETQYF. CDR3 bases: TGTGCCAGTAGTATAGAGGGACTAGCGGGACAAGAGACCCAGTACTTC.

The chain carries TRBV27 and TRBJ2-5, with 10 bases matching TRBD1. Unmatched junction bases numbered 16, after V lost 6 bases and J lost 6 bases. This CDR3 contains 17 residues. Germline V gene sequence: CDR1 MNHEY, CDR2 SMNVEV (reference sequence). CDR3 coding DNA: TGTGCCAGCAGCCCGGGACAGGGGATGGGGCAGAGGAAGACCCAGTACTTC. This gives the protein CASSPGQGMGQRKTQYF.

This chain links TRBV11-2 with TRBJ2-3, with 12 bases matching TRBD2. V dropped 5 bases and J dropped 3; count of bases not matched to a gene: 6. The CDR3 covers 16 residues. CDR1 is SGHAT and CDR2 is FQNNGV in the germline V gene. CDR3 sequence reads: CASSPGTSGLTDTQYF. Here the CDR3 DNA reads TGTGCCAGCAGCCCCGGGACTAGCGGGCTGACAGATACGCAGTATTTT.

As DNA, the CDR3 is TGTGCCACCAGCAGGACGTCCTCAGGGGAGGAGCAGTACTTC. Amino acid sequence: CATSRTSSGEEQYF. V usage is TRBV15 and J usage is TRBJ2-7; D perhaps matches TRBD1 (6 bases). The CDR3 is 14 amino acids. V lost 3 bases and J 7 bases, leaving 16 bases between the germline ends. Germline loops: CDR1 LNHNV, CDR2 YYDKDF (reference sequence).

This sequence joins TRBV28 and TRBJ1-2, with 8 bases fitting TRBD1. Germline V lookup: CDR1 MDHEN, CDR2 SYDVKM. Trimming removed 6 bases from V and 4 bases from J; junction bases left unmatched: 16. The CDR3 is 17 amino acids. CDR3 in DNA: TGTGCCAGCAGGCTCCTTCTACAGGGGGACCTAGGCTATGGCTACACCTTC. Translating it yields CASRLLLQGDLGYGYTF.

The V and J genes are TRBV2 and TRBJ1-5; tentative D call: TRBD1 (6 bases). Germline lookup yields CDR1 SNHLY and CDR2 FYNNEI. V dropped 10 bases and J dropped 4 bases, with 14 bases sitting between them. This CDR3 is built from 13 residues. CDR3 region: CATSGQTNQPQHF. CDR3 nucleotides: TGTGCCACCTCTGGACAGACAAATCAGCCCCAGCATTTT.

V is TRBV11-2 and J is TRBJ2-1; tentative D call: TRBD2 (6 bases). V was trimmed by 3 bases and J by 6 bases, leaving 18 bases between them. The CDR3 totals 16 residues. The germline V gene encodes CDR1 SGHAT and CDR2 FQNNGV. The CDR3 here is CASSFSPGLPTNEQFF. The CDR3 nucleotides are TGTGCCAGCAGCTTTTCCCCGGGACTCCCTACCAATGAGCAGTTCTTC.

The chain links TRBV2 to TRBJ1-3, with D possibly being TRBD1 (5 bases). Germline loops: CDR1 SNHLY, CDR2 FYNNEI. The V end lost 3 bases, the J end lost 3 bases, and 15 bases lay between the germline ends. The CDR3 consists of 16 residues. This CDR3 is CASSDVGGFSGNTIYF. CDR3 nucleotide sequence: TGTGCCAGCAGTGATGTTGGGGGGTTTAGTGGAAACACCATATATTTT.

This rearrangement joins TRBV6-6 to TRBJ2-3, with 7 bases matching TRBD2. The V gene's germline CDR1 is MNHNY and CDR2 SVGAGI (reference sequence). This CDR3 comprises 14 residues. The J segment lost 0 bases and the V segment lost 11 bases, leaving 8 bases of the junction unmatched. CDR3 sequence reads: CAGRLAASTDTQYF. The CDR3 DNA follows: TGTGCCGGAAGACTAGCAGCTAGCACAGATACGCAGTATTTT.

This chain connects TRBV4-2 to TRBJ2-4, with a tentative D call TRBD1 (5 bases). CDR1 LGHNA and CDR2 YNFKEQ come from the germline V gene. This CDR3 contains 16 residues. Trimming removed 0 bases at V and 12 bases at J, with 21 bases between. DNA of the CDR3: TGTGCCAGCAGCCAAGAACGACCCCAGGTCGGAGACAGTCAGTACTTC. Protein sequence: CASSQERPQVGDSQYF.

The gene calls are TRBV7-9 and TRBJ1-1; 7 nucleotides line up with TRBD1. V gave up 5 bases and J gave up 10 bases; unmatched junction bases: 7. The CDR3 spans 12 residues. Germline V gene sequence: CDR1 SEHNR, CDR2 FQNEAQ (reference sequence). CDR3 sequence reads: CASSPDRVLAFF. In DNA, the CDR3 is TGTGCCAGCAGCCCTGACAGGGTCTTAGCTTTCTTT.

The rearrangement joins TRBV12-5 to TRBJ1-4; the D gene is possibly TRBD1 (6 bases). The germline CDR1 and CDR2 sequences are LGHNT and FRNRAP. Between the trimmed V and J ends, which lost 2 bases and 8 bases, there was a span of 9 bases. This CDR3 has 13 residues. The CDR3 sequence: CASGLSRGEKLFF. The CDR3 DNA reads as TGTGCTAGTGGTTTGTCCAGGGGCGAAAAACTGTTTTTT.

Of note for this clone: Germline is not matched at one junction end, which may reflect a read error. Other DNA sequences in the same sample also yield this CDR3. The chain uses TRBV27 and TRBJ2-7; D uncertain. This CDR3 comprises 13 residues. The germline CDR1 and CDR2 sequences are MNHEY and SMNVEV (reference sequence). Here the CDR3 DNA reads TGCGCCAGCAGTTTAGCCCCCATCTACGAGCAATACTTC. Its protein is CASSLAPIYEQYF.

The chain uses TRBV4-1 and TRBJ2-3, with 10 nucleotides matching TRBD2. There are 18 residues in the CDR3. V was clipped by 7 bases and J by 0 bases; unmatched bases: 13. Germline CDR1 reads MGHRA; CDR2 reads YSYEKL. CDR3 protein: CASKTLAGGPSSTDTQYF. The CDR3 DNA sequence: TGCGCCAGCAAAACTTTAGCGGGAGGCCCCTCTAGCACAGATACGCAGTATTTT.

V usage is TRBV9 and J usage is TRBJ2-7; 14 nucleotides agree with TRBD2. The ends lost 0 bases at V and 4 bases at J; junction bases unmatched: 6. The CDR3 totals 17 residues. CDR1 and CDR2 from the germline V gene are SGDLS and YYNGEE. CDR3 sequence: CASSVGLAGGVFYEQYF. CDR3 DNA: TGTGCCAGCAGCGTAGGACTAGCGGGAGGGGTTTTTTACGAGCAGTACTTC.

The chain has TRBV13 and TRBJ2-5, with a tentative D call TRBD1 (5 bases). V gave up 2 bases and J gave up 4 bases, with 14 bases separating them. CDR3 length: 15 residues. Germline V gene lookup returns CDR1 PRHDT and CDR2 FYEKMQ (reference sequence). The DNA of the CDR3 is TGTGCCAGCAGCTTAAGCGACAGACAGTTAGAGACCCAGTACTTC. Encoded protein: CASSLSDRQLETQYF.

The rearrangement links TRBV5-5 to TRBJ2-1, with 9 positions matching TRBD1. From germline, CDR1 is SGHKS and CDR2 YYEKEE (reference sequence). V gave up 5 bases and J gave up 8 bases; unmatched junction bases: 11. The CDR3 length is 15 residues. CDR3 amino acids: CASSSGQGWEYEQFF. The CDR3, as DNA: TGTGCCAGCAGTTCAGGACAGGGGTGGGAGTATGAGCAGTTCTTC.

The chain is built from TRBV7-9 and TRBJ2-1; TRBD1 is a possible D gene (6 bases). This CDR3 has 15 amino acids. V lost 5 bases and J lost 9, with 20 bases in between. CDR1 and CDR2 from the germline V gene are SEHNR and FQNEAQ (reference sequence). The chain's CDR3 is CASSRPPGPRGEQFF. DNA of the CDR3: TGTGCCAGCAGCAGACCTCCGGGCCCCAGGGGTGAGCAGTTCTTC.

This clone has a handful of counts. The chain uses TRBV19 and TRBJ2-7; perhaps TRBD1 as D (5 bases). This CDR3 region has 17 residues. The germline V gene encodes CDR1 LNHDA and CDR2 SQIVND (reference sequence). V lost 5 bases, J lost 2 bases, and 22 bases lay in between. Here the CDR3 reads CASSVPPTGRVTYEQYF. CDR3 in DNA: TGTGCCAGTAGTGTCCCCCCCACGGGCAGGGTGACCTACGAGCAGTACTTC. Based on the CDR3 plus reference TRBV19 and TRBJ2-7, the full variable domain is DGGITQSPKYLFRKEGQNVTLSCEQNLNHDAMYWYRQDPGQGLRLIYYSQIVNDFQKGDIAEGYSVSREKKESFPLTVTSAQKNPTAFYLCASSVPPTGRVTYEQYFGPGTRLTVT.

The V and J genes are TRBV27 and TRBJ2-3, with 11 bases that match TRBD2. The CDR3 runs to 16 residues. Trimming removed 6 bases from V and 3 bases from J; junction bases left unmatched: 8. Looked up from germline, CDR1 is MNHEY and CDR2 is SMNVEV (reference sequence). CDR3 loop: CASSPMTSGITDTQYF. In DNA form, the CDR3 reads TGTGCCAGCAGCCCGATGACTAGCGGGATAACAGATACGCAGTATTTT.

The V gene is TRBV18, the J gene TRBJ2-2, with D possibly TRBD2 on 5 matching bases. CDR1 KGHSH and CDR2 LQKENI come from the germline V gene. CDR3 length: 14 amino acids. Trimming left V 5 bases short and J 5 bases short, with 12 bases between. In DNA form, the CDR3 reads TGTGCCAGCTCAGGAGATTCGGGGACCGGGGAGCTGTTTTTT. It specifies CASSGDSGTGELFF.